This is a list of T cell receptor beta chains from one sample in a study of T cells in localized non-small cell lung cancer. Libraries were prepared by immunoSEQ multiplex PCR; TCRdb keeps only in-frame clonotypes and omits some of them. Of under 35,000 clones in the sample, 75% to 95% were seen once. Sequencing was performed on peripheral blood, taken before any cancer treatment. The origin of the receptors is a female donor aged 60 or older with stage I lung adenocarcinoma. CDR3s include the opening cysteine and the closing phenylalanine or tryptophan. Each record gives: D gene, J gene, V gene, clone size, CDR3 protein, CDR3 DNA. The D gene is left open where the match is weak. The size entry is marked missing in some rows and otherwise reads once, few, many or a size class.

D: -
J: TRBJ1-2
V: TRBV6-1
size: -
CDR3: CASSPVGYGYTF
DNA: TGTGCCAGCAGTCCAGTCGGCTATGGCTACACCTTC

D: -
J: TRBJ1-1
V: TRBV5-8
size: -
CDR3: CASSLLEEAFF
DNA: TGTGCCAGCAGCTTGTTGGAGGAAGCTTTCTTT

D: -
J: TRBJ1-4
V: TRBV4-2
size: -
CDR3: CASSRNQGPEGEKLFF
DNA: TGTGCCAGCAGCCGCAACCAGGGCCCGGAGGGTGAAAAACTGTTTTTT

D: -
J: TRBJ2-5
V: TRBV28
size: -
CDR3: CASSVRGETQYF
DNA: TGTGCCAGCAGTGTACGAGGAGAGACCCAGTACTTC

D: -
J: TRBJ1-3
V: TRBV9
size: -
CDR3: CASSVGSAASSGNTIYF
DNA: TGTGCCAGCAGCGTAGGATCGGCGGCCAGCTCTGGAAACACCATATATTTT

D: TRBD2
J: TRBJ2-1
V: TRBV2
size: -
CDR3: CANRKGTSGGDEQFF
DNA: TGTGCCAACCGTAAGGGGACTAGCGGGGGCGATGAGCAGTTCTTC

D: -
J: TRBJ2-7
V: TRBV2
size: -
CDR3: CASSGSLYAYEQYF
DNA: TGTGCCAGCAGTGGATCGCTTTATGCATACGAGCAGTACTTC

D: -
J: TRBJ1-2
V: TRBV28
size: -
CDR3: CASRGSSYGYTF
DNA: TGTGCCAGCAGAGGATCGAGCTATGGCTACACCTTC

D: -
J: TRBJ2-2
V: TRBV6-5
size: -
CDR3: CASNPTANTGELFF
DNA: TGTGCCAGCAACCCAACTGCGAACACCGGGGAGCTGTTTTTT

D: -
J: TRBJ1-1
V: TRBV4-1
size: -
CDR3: CASSPDVRVNTEAFF
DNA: TGCGCCAGCAGCCCCGACGTCAGGGTGAACACTGAAGCTTTCTTT

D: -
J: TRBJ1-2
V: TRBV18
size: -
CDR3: CASSPRGGTYGYTF
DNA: TGTGCCAGCTCACCGCGGGGGGGAACCTATGGCTACACCTTC

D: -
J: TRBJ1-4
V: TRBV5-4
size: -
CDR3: CASSSGLRGSNEKLFF
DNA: TGTGCCAGCAGCTCGGGACTCAGGGGAAGTAATGAAAAACTGTTTTTT

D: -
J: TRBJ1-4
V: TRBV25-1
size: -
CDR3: CASSEWEEKLFF
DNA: TGTGCCAGCAGTGAATGGGAAGAAAAACTGTTTTTT

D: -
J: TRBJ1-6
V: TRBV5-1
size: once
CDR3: CASSGNLDNSPLHF
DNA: TGCGCCAGCAGCGGAAACCTTGATAATTCACCCCTCCACTTT

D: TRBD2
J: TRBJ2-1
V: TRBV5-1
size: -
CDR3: CASSLAAGGGYNEQFF
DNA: TGCGCCAGCAGCTTGGCAGCGGGCGGGGGCTACAATGAGCAGTTCTTC

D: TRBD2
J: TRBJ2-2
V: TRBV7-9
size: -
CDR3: CASSFPGLAPTGELFF
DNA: TGTGCCAGCAGCTTTCCGGGACTAGCTCCCACCGGGGAGCTGTTTTTT

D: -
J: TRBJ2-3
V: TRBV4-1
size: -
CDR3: CASSQPTQRGHRPEF
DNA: TGCGCCAGCAGCCAACCGACCCAGCGGGGACACAGACCTGAATTT

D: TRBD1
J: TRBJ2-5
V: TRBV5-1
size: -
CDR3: CASSLVGGDWETQYF
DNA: TGCGCCAGCAGCTTGGTAGGGGGCGATTGGGAGACCCAGTACTTC

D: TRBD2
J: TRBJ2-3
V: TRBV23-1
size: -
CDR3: CASSTGRAGTDTQYF
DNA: TGCGCCAGCAGTACCGGGAGGGCCGGAACAGATACGCAGTATTTT

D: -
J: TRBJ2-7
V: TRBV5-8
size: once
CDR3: CASSFNTGVGRDVF
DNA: TGTGCCAGCAGCTTCAATACCGGTGTGGGCAGGGACGTCTTC

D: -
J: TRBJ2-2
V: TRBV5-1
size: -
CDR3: CASGGASGTGELFF
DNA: TGCGCCAGCGGGGGGGCCTCGGGCACCGGGGAGCTGTTTTTT

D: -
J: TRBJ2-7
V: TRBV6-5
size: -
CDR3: CASNTSYEQYF
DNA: TGTGCCAGCAACACCAGCTACGAGCAATACTTC

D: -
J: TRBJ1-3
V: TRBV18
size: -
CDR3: CASSEFSGNTIYF
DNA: TGTGCCAGCTCAGAGTTCTCTGGAAACACCATATATTTT

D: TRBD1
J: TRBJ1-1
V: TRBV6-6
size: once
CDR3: CASSSGTGTEAFF
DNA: TGTGCCAGCAGTTCCGGGACAGGCACTGAAGCTTTCTTT

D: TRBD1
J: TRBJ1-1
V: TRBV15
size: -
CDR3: CATSSFRQGTTEAFF
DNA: TGTGCCACCAGCAGCTTCCGACAGGGGACCACTGAAGCTTTCTTT

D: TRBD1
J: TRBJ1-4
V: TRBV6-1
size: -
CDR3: CASSDRQGRRGEKLFF
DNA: TGTGCCAGCAGTGACAGACAGGGACGCCGAGGGGAAAAACTGTTTTTT

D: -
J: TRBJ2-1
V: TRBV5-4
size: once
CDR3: CASSLGPVFRRDDGEQFF
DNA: TGTGCCAGCAGCTTGGGTCCTGTTTTTAGACGGGACGACGGTGAGCAGTTCTTC

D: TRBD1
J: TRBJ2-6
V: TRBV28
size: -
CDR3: CASSFLRQGGGANVLTF
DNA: TGTGCCAGCAGTTTCCTCAGACAGGGGGGTGGGGCCAACGTCCTGACTTTC

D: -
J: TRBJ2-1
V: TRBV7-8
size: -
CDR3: CASSGGVVRLGGNEQFF
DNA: TGTGCCAGCAGCGGAGGGGTCGTCCGACTCGGCGGGAATGAGCAGTTCTTC

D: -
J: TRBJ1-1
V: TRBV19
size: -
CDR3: CASSTRRVMNTEAFF
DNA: TGTGCCAGTAGTACCCGGCGAGTCATGAACACTGAAGCTTTCTTT

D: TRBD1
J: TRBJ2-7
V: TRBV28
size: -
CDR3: CASSLGGPYEQYF
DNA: TGTGCCAGCAGCCTAGGGGGCCCCTACGAGCAGTACTTC

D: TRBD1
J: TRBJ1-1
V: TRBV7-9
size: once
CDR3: CASSTKDRAPFF
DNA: TGTGCCAGCAGCACAAAGGACAGGGCGCCTTTCTTT

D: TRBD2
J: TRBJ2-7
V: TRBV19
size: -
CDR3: CASSPQSGSYEQYF
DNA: TGTGCCAGTAGTCCCCAAAGCGGGAGTTACGAGCAGTACTTC

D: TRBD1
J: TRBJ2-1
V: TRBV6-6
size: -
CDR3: CASSPGGEQFF
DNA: TGTGCCAGCAGTCCAGGGGGTGAGCAGTTCTTC

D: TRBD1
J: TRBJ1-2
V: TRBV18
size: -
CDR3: CASSPLGTGREIYGYTF
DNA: TGTGCCAGCTCACCACTCGGGACAGGGAGGGAAATCTATGGCTACACCTTC